The 5 T cell receptor beta chains in this list originate from one sample, sequenced in a study of tumor and adjacent non-tumor tissue in lung cancer listed by TCRdb under 2018. RNA was isolated from bulk unsorted tissue, and RNA quality was assessed with a NanoDrop ND-1000 and an Agilent 2100. Distant non-tumor tissue taken more than 3 cm from the tumor edge was used as the normal lung sample. Library creation used multiplex PCR. TCRdb shows the sequencer as Illumina HiSeq 2500. TCRbeta libraries were constructed through three rounds of nested PCR with primers (Table S4) according to protocols modified from ARM-PCR. TCRdb reran the public reads through fastp at Q25 and MiXCR, keeping productive beta chains. Each record represents a unique CDR3 protein, reported with the most common genes and DNA among its rows. For this sample there are about 90,000 distinct CDR3 sequences; approximately 73% appear just once. The top ten constitute 21% of the sample.

Material: distant non-tumor lung tissue. The receptors come from a woman between 45 and 60 years old with non-small cell lung cancer.

This clonotype occurred many times. The chain employs TRBV5-4 and TRBJ2-4; D unclear. Germline V gene data show CDR1 as SGHNT and CDR2 as YYREEE (reference sequence). The CDR3 is made up of 14 amino acids. The V end was cut by 0 bases, the J end by 5 bases, with 9 bases between. The CDR3 loop reads CASSLGGSENIQYF. CDR3 bases: TGTGCCAGCAGCTTGGGGGGATCTGAAAACATTCAGTACTTC. Using reference TRBV5-4 and TRBJ2-4 for the parts outside the CDR3, the full variable domain is ETGVTQSPTHLIKTRGQQVTLRCSSQSGHNTVSWYQQALGQGPQFIFQYYREEENGRGNFPPRFSGLQFPNYSSELNVNALELDDSALYLCASSLGGSENIQYFGAGTRLSVL.

The V and J genes are TRBV7-8 and TRBJ2-7; tentatively, D is TRBD1 (5 bases). V gave up 10 bases and J gave up 3 bases, with 16 bases separating them. Germline V gene data show CDR1 as SGHVS and CDR2 as FQNEAQ. There are 13 residues in the CDR3. The CDR3, as DNA: TGTGCCAACAGGCCAGCCCACGACTACGAGCAGTACTTC. Translated, it gives CANRPAHDYEQYF.

This clonotype was picked up a small number of times. Being one base from a much bigger clone, this may be a read error. The rearrangement links TRBV6-5 to TRBJ2-2; 8 bases align to TRBD2. The CDR3 runs to 12 residues. Germline V gene sequence: CDR1 MNHEY, CDR2 SVGAGI. The DNA of the CDR3 is TGTACCAGCAGCGCGGGAGGCGGGGAGCTGTTTTTT. Translation gives CTSSAGGGELFF.

This clonotype was seen a handful of times. The J gene is TRBJ2-2, the V gene TRBV19; 13 nucleotides agree with TRBD2. Germline assignment: CDR1 LNHDA and CDR2 SQIVND (reference sequence). V shed 0 bases, J shed 6 bases, and the junction held 4 bases outside the gene matches. The CDR3 consists of 17 residues. The CDR3 sequence: CASSIERTSGSSGELFF. The CDR3 nucleotides are TGTGCCAGTAGTATAGAACGGACTAGCGGGAGCTCCGGGGAGCTGTTTTTT.

This clonotype was detected many times. V gene TRBV19 combines with J gene TRBJ1-1, with D unresolved. Germline-derived CDR1 and CDR2 are LNHDA and SQIVND (reference sequence). CDR3 length: 14 residues. Trimming left V 7 bases short and J 4 bases short, with 16 bases between. The CDR3 DNA follows: TGTGCCAGTATGAAGCTAGATCTGCGCACTGAAGCTTTCTTT. Its translation: CASMKLDLRTEAFF.